Below, 8 T cell receptor beta chains from the same sample are listed, as sequenced in a study of shared clonotypes between healthy human individuals. CD8 cells regarded as naive lacked CD45RO, were positively chosen for CCR7, and omitted terminally differentiated effector memory CD45RA+ cells. The assay was immunoSEQ multiplex PCR, and TCRdb's table has in-frame clones only and misses some. The profile shows about 2.2 million clones, 80% to 95% of them singletons. Sequenced sample: naive CD8+ T cells from PBMCs. The receptors shown here come from a man between 18 and 35 years old in good health. Some clones in this sample may be carry-over from other donors' samples.

The chain has TRBV4-1 and TRBJ2-7; D unclear. The CDR3 consists of 14 residues. CDR1 is MGHRA and CDR2 is YSYEKL in the germline V gene. V lost 5 bases and J 5 bases, leaving 16 bases between the germline ends. CDR3 in amino acids: CASSFAGFPHEQYF. For the CDR3, the DNA is TGCGCCAGCAGCTTTGCTGGATTCCCCCACGAGCAGTACTTC.

This sequence joins TRBV15 and TRBJ1-3; D is unclear. The V and J ends lost 0 bases and 3 bases respectively, with 9 bases between them. Germline V gene data show CDR1 as LNHNV and CDR2 as YYDKDF (reference sequence). The CDR3 has 15 amino acids. Here the CDR3 reads CATSRDRGYGNTIYF. CDR3 nucleotides: TGTGCCACCAGCAGAGATCGGGGATATGGAAACACCATATATTTT.

This chain uses TRBV7-8 with TRBJ1-4; D gene uncertain. There are 17 residues in the CDR3. CDR1 and CDR2 from the germline V gene are SGHVS and FQNEAQ. The germline V and J ends were trimmed by 3 bases and 0 bases, with 14 bases remaining between them. The CDR3 DNA is TGTGCCAGCAGCTTGGAACCATACACTGCAACTAATGAAAAACTGTTTTTT. Translation gives CASSLEPYTATNEKLFF. Full variable domain (remainder filled in from reference TRBV7-8 and TRBJ1-4): GAGVSQSPRYKVAKRGQDVALRCDPISGHVSLFWYQQALGQGPEFLTYFQNEAQLDKSGLPSDRFFAERPEGSVSTLKIQRTQQEDSAVYLCASSLEPYTATNEKLFFGSGTQLSVL.

The sample holds one count of this clone. This chain joins TRBV5-1 and TRBJ1-1; 9 bases map to TRBD1. CDR1 and CDR2 (germline): SGHRS, YFSETQ. CDR3 length: 15 residues. V lost 3 bases, J lost 6 bases, and 9 bases stayed unmatched. The CDR3 DNA reads TGCGCCAGCAGCTCCTTACAGGGGGCAGTCGCTGAAGCTTTCTTT. Translating it yields CASSSLQGAVAEAFF. The full variable domain, completed using reference TRBV5-1 and TRBJ1-1, is KAGVTQTPRYLIKTRGQQVTLSCSPISGHRSVSWYQQTPGQGLQFLFEYFSETQRNKGNFPGRFSGRQFSNSRSEMNVSTLELGDSALYLCASSSLQGAVAEAFFGQGTRLTVV.

V usage is TRBV28 and J usage is TRBJ2-7; TRBD1 agrees at 9 bases. The V gene's germline CDR1 is MDHEN and CDR2 SYDVKM. The CDR3 spans 14 residues. After removal of 3 bases from V and 5 bases from J, the junction contained 5 bases not matched to a gene. CDR3 nucleotides: TGTGCCAGCAGTTTGGGGACAGGGTCCAACGAGCAGTACTTC. It yields the protein CASSLGTGSNEQYF. Variable domain in full (rest from reference TRBV28 and TRBJ2-7): DVKVTQSSRYLVKRTGEKVFLECVQDMDHENMFWYRQDPGLGLRLIYFSYDVKMKEKGDIPEGYSVSREKKERFSLILESASTNQTSMYLCASSLGTGSNEQYFGPGTRLTVT.

This chain links TRBV13 with TRBJ1-2; D gene uncertain. CDR3 size: 14 residues. Deletions cut 0 bases from V and 8 bases from J, with 13 bases between. Germline V gives CDR1 PRHDT, CDR2 FYEKMQ (reference sequence). CDR3 sequence: CASSLGGPPSGYTF. The CDR3 region has the DNA TGTGCCAGCAGCTTAGGTGGGCCTCCGAGCGGCTACACCTTC.

This clone was seen just once. The V gene is TRBV7-9, the J gene TRBJ2-7; 10 bases align to TRBD2. Germline CDR1 is SEHNR and CDR2 is FQNEAQ (reference sequence). The CDR3 length is 15 residues. Trimming at V came to 3 bases and at J to 3 bases, leaving 5 bases not matched to a gene. The CDR3 sequence is CASSLIAGGGYEQYF. As DNA, the CDR3 is TGTGCCAGCAGCTTGATAGCGGGAGGAGGCTACGAGCAGTACTTC.

The chain joins TRBV7-6 to TRBJ2-4; D might be TRBD2 (5 bases). CDR3 length: 19 residues. Germline V CDR1 and CDR2: SGHVS, FNYEAQ. V lost 5 bases, J lost 0 bases, and 23 bases lay in between. The CDR3 DNA reads TGTGCCAGCAGCGCCCACCCCGGGATCGCAACCCTAGCCAAAAACATTCAGTACTTC. Its translation is CASSAHPGIATLAKNIQYF.